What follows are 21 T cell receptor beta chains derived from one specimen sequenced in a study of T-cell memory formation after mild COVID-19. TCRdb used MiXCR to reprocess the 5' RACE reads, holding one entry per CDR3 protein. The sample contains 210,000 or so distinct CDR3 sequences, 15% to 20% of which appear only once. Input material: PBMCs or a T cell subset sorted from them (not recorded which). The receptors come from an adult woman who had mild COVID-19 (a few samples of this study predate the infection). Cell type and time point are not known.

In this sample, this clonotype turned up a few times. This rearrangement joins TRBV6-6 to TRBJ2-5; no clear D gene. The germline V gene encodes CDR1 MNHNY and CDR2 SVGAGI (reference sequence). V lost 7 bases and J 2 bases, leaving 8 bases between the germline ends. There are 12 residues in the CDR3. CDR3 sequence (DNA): TGTGCCAGCACCAGCAGACAAGAGACCCAGTACTTC. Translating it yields CASTSRQETQYF.

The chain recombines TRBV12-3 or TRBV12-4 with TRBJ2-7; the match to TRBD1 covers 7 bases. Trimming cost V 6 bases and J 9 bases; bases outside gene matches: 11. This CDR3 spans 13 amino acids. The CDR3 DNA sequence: TGTGCCAGCAGAGAAAGGGACAGTTTAGGGCAGTACTTC. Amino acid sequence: CASRERDSLGQYF.

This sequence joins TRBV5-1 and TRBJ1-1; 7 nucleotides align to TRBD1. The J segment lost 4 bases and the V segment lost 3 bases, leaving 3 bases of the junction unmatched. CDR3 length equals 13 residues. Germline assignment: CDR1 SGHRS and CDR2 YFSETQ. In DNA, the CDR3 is TGCGCCAGCAGCTCGAGACAGGGCACTGAAGCTTTCTTT. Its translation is CASSSRQGTEAFF.

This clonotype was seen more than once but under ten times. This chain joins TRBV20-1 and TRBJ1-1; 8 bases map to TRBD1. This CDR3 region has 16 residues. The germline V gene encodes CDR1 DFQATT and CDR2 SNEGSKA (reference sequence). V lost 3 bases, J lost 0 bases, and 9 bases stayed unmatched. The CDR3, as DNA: TGCAGTGCTAGTGGACAGGGAAAAGTTATGAACACTGAAGCTTTCTTT. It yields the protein CSASGQGKVMNTEAFF.

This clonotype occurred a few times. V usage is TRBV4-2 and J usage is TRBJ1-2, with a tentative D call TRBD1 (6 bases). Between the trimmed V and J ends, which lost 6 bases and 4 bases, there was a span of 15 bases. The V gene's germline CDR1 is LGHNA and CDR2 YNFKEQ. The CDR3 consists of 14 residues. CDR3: CASSITGTSYGYTF. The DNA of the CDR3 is TGTGCCAGCAGTATTACCGGGACATCCTATGGCTACACCTTC.

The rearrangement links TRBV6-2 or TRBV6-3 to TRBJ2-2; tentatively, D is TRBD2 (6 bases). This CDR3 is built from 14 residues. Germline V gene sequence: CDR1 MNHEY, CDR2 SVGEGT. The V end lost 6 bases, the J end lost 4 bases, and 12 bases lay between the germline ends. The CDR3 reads CASRRREITGELFF. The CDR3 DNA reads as TGTGCCAGCAGAAGGCGGGAAATCACCGGGGAGCTGTTTTTT.

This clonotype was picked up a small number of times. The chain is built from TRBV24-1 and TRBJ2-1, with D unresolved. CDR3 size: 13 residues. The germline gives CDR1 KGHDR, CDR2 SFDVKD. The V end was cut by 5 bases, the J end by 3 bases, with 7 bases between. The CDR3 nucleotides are TGTGCCACCAGTGGAGTGAACTACAATGAGCAGTTCTTC. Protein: CATSGVNYNEQFF.

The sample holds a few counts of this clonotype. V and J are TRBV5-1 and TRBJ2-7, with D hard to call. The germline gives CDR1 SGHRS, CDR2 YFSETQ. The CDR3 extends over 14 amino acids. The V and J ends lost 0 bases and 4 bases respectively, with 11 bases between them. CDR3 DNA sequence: TGCGCCAGCAGCTTGGATCCCTCCCTTTACGAGCAGTACTTC. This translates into CASSLDPSLYEQYF.

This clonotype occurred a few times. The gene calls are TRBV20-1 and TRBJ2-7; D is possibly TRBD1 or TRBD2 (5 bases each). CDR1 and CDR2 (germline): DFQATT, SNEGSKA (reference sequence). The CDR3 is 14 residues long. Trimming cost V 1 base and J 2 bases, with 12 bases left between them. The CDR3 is CSARGGDRPYEQYF. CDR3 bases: TGCAGTGCTAGAGGTGGGGACCGACCCTACGAGCAGTACTTC.

The CDR3 DNA reads TGTGCCAGCAGCCGCCAGGGGGCGCTGGGGGATGAAAAACTGTTTTTT. It specifies CASSRQGALGDEKLFF. V gene TRBV7-8 combines with J gene TRBJ1-4; TRBD1 matches 8 bases. V gave up 5 bases and J gave up 6 bases; unmatched junction bases: 11. In germline, CDR1 is SGHVS, CDR2 FQNEAQ. This CDR3 is built from 16 residues. Full variable domain (missing parts from reference TRBV7-8 and TRBJ1-4): GAGVSQSPRYKVAKRGQDVALRCDPISGHVSLFWYQQALGQGPEFLTYFQNEAQLDKSGLPSDRFFAERPEGSVSTLKIQRTQQEDSAVYLCASSRQGALGDEKLFFGSGTQLSVL.

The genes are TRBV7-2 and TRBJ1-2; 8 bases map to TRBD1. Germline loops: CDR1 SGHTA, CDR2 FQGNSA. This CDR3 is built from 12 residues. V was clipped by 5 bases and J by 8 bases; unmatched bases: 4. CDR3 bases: TGTGCCAGCAGCCGACAGGGGTGGGGCTACACCTTC. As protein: CASSRQGWGYTF. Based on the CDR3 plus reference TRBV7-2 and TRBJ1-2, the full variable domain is GAGVSQSPSNKVTEKGKDVELRCDPISGHTALYWYRQSLGQGLEFLIYFQGNSAPDKSGLPSDRFSAERTGGSVSTLTIQRTQQEDSAVYLCASSRQGWGYTFGSGTRLTVV.

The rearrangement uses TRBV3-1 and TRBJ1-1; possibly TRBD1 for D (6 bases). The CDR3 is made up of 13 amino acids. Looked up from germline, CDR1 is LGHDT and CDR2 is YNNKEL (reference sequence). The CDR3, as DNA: TGTGCGTCTACAGGGTCCGGAGTCACTGAAGCTTTCTTT. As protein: CASTGSGVTEAFF.

The CDR3 nucleotides read TGTGCCAGCAGCGCCCAGACAGGGTTTCAAGAGACCCAGTACTTC. It is translated as CASSAQTGFQETQYF. The chain has TRBV7-2 and TRBJ2-5, with 7 nucleotides matching TRBD1. Germline V lookup: CDR1 SGHTA, CDR2 FQGNSA. The CDR3 length is 15 residues. Trimming cost V 5 bases and J 2 bases; bases outside gene matches: 8.

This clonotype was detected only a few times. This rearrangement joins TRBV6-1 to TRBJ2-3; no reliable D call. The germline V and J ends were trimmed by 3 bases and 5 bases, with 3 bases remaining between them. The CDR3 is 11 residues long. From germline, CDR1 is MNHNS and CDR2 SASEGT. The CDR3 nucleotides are TGTGCCAGCAGTGACAGAGATACGCAGTATTTT. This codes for CASSDRDTQYF.

CDR3 loop: CASSPRSLTQGNSPLHF. The CDR3 coding sequence is TGTGCCAGCAGCCCACGTTCTTTAACCCAGGGTAATTCACCCCTCCACTTT. This chain links TRBV7-2 with TRBJ1-6, with D possibly TRBD1 on 5 matching bases. V lost 5 bases and J lost 6, with 20 bases in between. Germline V gene lookup returns CDR1 SGHTA and CDR2 FQGNSA. The CDR3 is 17 residues long.

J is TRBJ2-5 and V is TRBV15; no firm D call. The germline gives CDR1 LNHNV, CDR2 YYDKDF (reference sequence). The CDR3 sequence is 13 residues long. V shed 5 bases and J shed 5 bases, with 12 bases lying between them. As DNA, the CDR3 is TGTGCCACCAGCCGCCGGAGCGCCGAGACCCAGTACTTC. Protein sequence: CATSRRSAETQYF.

CDR3 in amino acids: CASSQGSSGGYTDTQYF. The DNA for the CDR3 is TGTGCCAGCAGCCAAGGGAGTAGCGGGGGATACACAGATACGCAGTATTTT. This chain uses TRBV4-2 with TRBJ2-3, with 9 nucleotides matching TRBD2. Germline V gene data show CDR1 as LGHNA and CDR2 as YNFKEQ. The trim removed 1 base at V and 2 bases at J, leaving 7 bases unmatched. This CDR3 is 17 amino acids long.

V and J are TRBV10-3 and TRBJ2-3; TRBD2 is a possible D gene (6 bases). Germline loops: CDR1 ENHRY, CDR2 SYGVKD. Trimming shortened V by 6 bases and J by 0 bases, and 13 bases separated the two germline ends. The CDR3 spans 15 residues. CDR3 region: CAISAGTGSTDTQYF. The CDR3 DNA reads TGTGCCATCAGCGCCGGGACTGGAAGCACAGATACGCAGTATTTT.

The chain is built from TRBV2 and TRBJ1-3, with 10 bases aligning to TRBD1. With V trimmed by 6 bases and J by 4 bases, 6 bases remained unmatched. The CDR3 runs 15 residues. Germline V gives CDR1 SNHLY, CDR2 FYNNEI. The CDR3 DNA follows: TGTGCCAGCAGCTCACCGGGACAGGGGGGAAACACCATATATTTT. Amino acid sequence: CASSSPGQGGNTIYF.

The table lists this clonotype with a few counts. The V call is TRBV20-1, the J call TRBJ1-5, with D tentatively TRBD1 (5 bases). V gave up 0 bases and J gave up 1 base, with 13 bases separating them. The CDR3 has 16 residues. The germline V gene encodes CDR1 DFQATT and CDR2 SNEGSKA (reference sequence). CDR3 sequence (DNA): TGCAGTGCTAGAGAGGAAGGGGTCTGGAGCAATCAGCCCCAGCATTTT. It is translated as CSAREEGVWSNQPQHF.

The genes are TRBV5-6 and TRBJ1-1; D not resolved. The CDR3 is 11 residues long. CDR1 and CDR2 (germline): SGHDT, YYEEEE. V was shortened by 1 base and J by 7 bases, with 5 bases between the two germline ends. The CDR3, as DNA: TGTGCCAGCAGCTTGATGGGTGAAGCTTTCTTT. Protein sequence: CASSLMGEAFF.